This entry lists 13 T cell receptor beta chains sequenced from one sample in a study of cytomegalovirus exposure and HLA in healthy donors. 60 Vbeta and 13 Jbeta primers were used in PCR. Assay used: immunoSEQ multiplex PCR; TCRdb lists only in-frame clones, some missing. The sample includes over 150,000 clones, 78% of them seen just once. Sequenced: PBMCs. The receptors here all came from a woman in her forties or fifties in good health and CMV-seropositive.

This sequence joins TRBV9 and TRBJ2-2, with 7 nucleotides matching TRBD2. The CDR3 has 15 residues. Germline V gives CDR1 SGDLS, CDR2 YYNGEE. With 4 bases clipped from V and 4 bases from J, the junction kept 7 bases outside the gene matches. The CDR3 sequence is CASSPGLAVTGELFF. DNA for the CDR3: TGTGCCAGCAGCCCTGGGCTAGCGGTCACCGGGGAGCTGTTTTTT.

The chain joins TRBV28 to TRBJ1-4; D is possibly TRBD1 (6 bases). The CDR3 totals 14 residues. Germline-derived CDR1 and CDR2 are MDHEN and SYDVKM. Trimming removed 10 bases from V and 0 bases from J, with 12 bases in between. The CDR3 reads CATQTGSTNEKLFF. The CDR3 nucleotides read TGTGCCACCCAAACAGGGTCAACTAATGAAAAACTGTTTTTT. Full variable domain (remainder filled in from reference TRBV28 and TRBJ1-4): DVKVTQSSRYLVKRTGEKVFLECVQDMDHENMFWYRQDPGLGLRLIYFSYDVKMKEKGDIPEGYSVSREKKERFSLILESASTNQTSMYLCATQTGSTNEKLFFGSGTQLSVL.

Here the CDR3 DNA reads TGTGCCAGCAGTTTGGACAGGGGTAATGGCTACACCTTC. It is translated as CASSLDRGNGYTF. The V call is TRBV27, the J call TRBJ1-2; TRBD1 aligns across 9 bases. Germline V CDR1 and CDR2: MNHEY, SMNVEV (reference sequence). The CDR3 totals 13 residues. J was trimmed by 6 bases and V by 3 bases; bases with no gene match: 2.

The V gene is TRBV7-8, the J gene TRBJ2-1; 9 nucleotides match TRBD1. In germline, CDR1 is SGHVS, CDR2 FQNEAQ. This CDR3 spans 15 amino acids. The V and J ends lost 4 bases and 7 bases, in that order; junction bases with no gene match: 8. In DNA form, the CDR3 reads TGTGCCAGCAGCTCCGGGACAGGGAAAGCGAATGAGCAGTTCTTC. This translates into CASSSGTGKANEQFF.

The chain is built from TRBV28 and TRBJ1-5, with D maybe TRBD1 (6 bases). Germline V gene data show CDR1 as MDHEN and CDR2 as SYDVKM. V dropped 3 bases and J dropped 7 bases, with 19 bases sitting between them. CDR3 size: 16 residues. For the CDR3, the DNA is TGTGCCAGCAGTTTCCCTACAGGGAGCGGTGGCCAGCCCCAGCATTTT. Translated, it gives CASSFPTGSGGQPQHF.

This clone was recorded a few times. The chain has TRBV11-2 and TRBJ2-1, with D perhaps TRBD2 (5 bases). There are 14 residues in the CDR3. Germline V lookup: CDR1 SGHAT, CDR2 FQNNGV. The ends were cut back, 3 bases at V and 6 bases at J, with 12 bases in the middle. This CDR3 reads CASSFRENGNEQFF. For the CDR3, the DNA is TGTGCCAGCAGCTTTCGGGAAAACGGCAATGAGCAGTTCTTC.

This CDR3 is CASSSVRGGYTF. The CDR3 DNA follows: TGTGCCAGCAGTTCGGTCCGGGGGGGCTACACCTTC. The genes are TRBV28 and TRBJ1-2; D might be TRBD1 (5 bases). Germline V gene data show CDR1 as MDHEN and CDR2 as SYDVKM. Trimming left V 4 bases short and J 8 bases short, with 11 bases between. This CDR3 is 12 amino acids long.

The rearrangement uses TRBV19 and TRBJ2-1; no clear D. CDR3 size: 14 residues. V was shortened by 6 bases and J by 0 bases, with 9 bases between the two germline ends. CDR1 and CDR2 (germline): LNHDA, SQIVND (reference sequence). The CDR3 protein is CASRVLPSYNEQFF. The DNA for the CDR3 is TGTGCCAGTAGAGTGCTACCCTCCTACAATGAGCAGTTCTTC.

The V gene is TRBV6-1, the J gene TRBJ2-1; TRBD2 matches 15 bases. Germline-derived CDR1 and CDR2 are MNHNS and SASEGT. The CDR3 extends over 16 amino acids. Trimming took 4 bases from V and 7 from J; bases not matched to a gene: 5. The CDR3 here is CASSARTSGRENEQFF. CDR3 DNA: TGTGCCAGCAGTGCCCGGACTAGCGGGAGGGAGAATGAGCAGTTCTTC.

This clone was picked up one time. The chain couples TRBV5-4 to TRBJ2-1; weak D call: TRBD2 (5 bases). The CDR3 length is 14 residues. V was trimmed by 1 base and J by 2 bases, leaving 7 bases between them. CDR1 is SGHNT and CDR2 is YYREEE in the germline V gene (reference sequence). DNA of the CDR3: TGTGCCAGCAGCTTGATCGGGACCTACAATGAGCAGTTCTTC. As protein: CASSLIGTYNEQFF.

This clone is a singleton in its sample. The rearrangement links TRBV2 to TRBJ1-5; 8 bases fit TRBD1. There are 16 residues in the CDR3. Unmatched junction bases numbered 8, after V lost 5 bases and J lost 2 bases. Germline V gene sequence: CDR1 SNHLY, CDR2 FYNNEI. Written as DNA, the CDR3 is TGTGCCAGCAGTAGAGTAGCACAGGGGGGCAATCAGCCCCAGCATTTT. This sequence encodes CASSRVAQGGNQPQHF.

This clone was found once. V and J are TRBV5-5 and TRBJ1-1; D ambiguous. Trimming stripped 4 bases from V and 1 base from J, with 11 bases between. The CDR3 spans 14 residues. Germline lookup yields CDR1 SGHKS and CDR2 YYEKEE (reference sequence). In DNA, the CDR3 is TGTGCCAGCAGCCCGAGGGCCCAGAACACTGAAGCTTTCTTT. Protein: CASSPRAQNTEAFF.

CDR3 DNA sequence: TGTGCCTCGGAAAGGCTAGCGGGGGGCTCCCAGTTCTTC. This sequence encodes CASERLAGGSQFF. V and J are TRBV30 and TRBJ2-1, with 11 bases that match TRBD2. The junction had 12 bases not matched to a gene; V was cut back by 7 bases and J by 13 bases. The CDR3 totals 13 residues. In germline, CDR1 is GTSNPN, CDR2 SVGIG (reference sequence).